The source of this T cell receptor beta chain is a study of OX40 agonist ivuxolimab in advanced cancers. The wider study: An agonistic human IgG2 monoclonal antibody against OX40 (CD134) was given.

About this clone itself: Its cognate antigen is unknown.

V gave up 5 bases and J gave up 14 bases, with 18 bases separating them. CDR3 length: 11 amino acids. Germline-derived CDR1 and CDR2 are GTSNPN and SVGIG (reference sequence). Some clones are missing from TCRdb's copy, which holds only in-frame ones; the method was immunoSEQ multiplex PCR. The sample yields fewer than 80,000 clones, about 89% seen once. Study-wide results and caveats: Undetermined was the antigen specificity of the expanded peripheral T cells.

The chain has TRBV30 and TRBJ1-2; D is unresolved. This receptor was obtained from an adult with an advanced solid tumor such as melanoma, head and neck, liver or kidney cancer. The sample consisted of CD4+ or CD8+ T cells sorted from blood, taken in a trial of the OX40 agonist ivuxolimab. CDR3 coding DNA: TGTGCCTGGGGTGGCGGGCCTTTAAAAACCTTC. This translates into CAWGGGPLKTF.